This T cell receptor (beta chain) was retrieved from a study of early stage breast cancer tumors. Whole-study context: Invasive lobular carcinomas made up about 30% of the 12 ER+/PR+/HER2- tumors.

Per germline, CDR1 ENHRY and CDR2 SYGVKD. V shed 3 bases and J shed 4 bases, with 7 bases lying between them. CDR3 length: 13 amino acids. A remark on this clone: Its antigen is unidentified.

Repertoires were generated with immunoSEQ multiplex PCR, while TCRdb's copy carries only in-frame clones and drops some. Among roughly 14,000 clones listed, roughly 84% were seen once. Study outcomes and limitations: Enriched TCRB sequences shared across patients were mostly commonly generated sequences.

The sample comprised normal breast tissue next to the tumor. The V and J genes are TRBV10-3 and TRBJ1-5; D unresolved. The sequence was collected from a person between 30 and 45 years old with breast cancer. The CDR3 loop is CAISDSKNQPQHF. In DNA form, the CDR3 reads TGTGCCATCAGTGACAGTAAGAATCAGCCCCAGCATTTT.